The 8 T cell receptor beta chains below were found in one sample sequenced in a study of brain T cells in children with intractable seizures (dated by TCRdb to about 2021). Interpreted using the paper, the time point label stands for: resected brain tissue, or blood drawn just prior to surgery. Library construction relied on the immunoSEQ multiplex PCR assay. Here the immuneACCESS table is served through TCRdb, limited to in-frame sequences with V and J called. Missing clones are a known gap in these copies; in checked studies unresolved V genes cover under half, and the rest lacks a known reason. For this sample the table gives 110,000 or so clones, of which around 94% were detected only once. The ten largest clones add up to 3.8% of the sample. The sample in question was peripheral blood, obtained at surgery. Receptors originate from a boy in the first two years of life with hemimegalencephaly and intractable seizures.

This clone was picked up one time. The rearrangement uses TRBV15 and TRBJ2-1; 8 nucleotides align to TRBD2. The V segment lost 3 bases and the J segment 7 bases; nucleotides outside the gene matches: 11. This CDR3 region has 16 residues. CDR1 is LNHNV, CDR2 YYDKDF, per germline (reference sequence). The CDR3 DNA is TGTGCCACCAGCAGCGGCCGGGAGGGCCTTAGGAATGAGCAGTTCTTC. Its protein product is CATSSGREGLRNEQFF.

This clone appeared a single time. J is TRBJ1-6 and V is TRBV11-3; D not resolved. V was cut by 1 base and J by 6 bases, with 4 bases left in between. The CDR3 runs 13 residues. CDR1 is SGHNT and CDR2 is YENEEA in the germline V gene. CDR3 sequence reads: CASSLATNSPLHF. The CDR3 DNA is TGTGCCAGCAGCTTAGCCACTAATTCACCCCTCCACTTT.

The rearrangement joins TRBV4-3 to TRBJ2-3; TRBD2 aligns across 8 bases. V lost 0 bases, J lost 5 bases, and 4 bases stayed unmatched. Germline V gives CDR1 LGHNA, CDR2 YSLEER. The CDR3 runs to 15 residues. CDR3 in DNA: TGCGCCAGCAGCCAAGATGCGGCGGGGGGAGATACGCAGTATTTT. Translating gives CASSQDAAGGDTQYF.

As regards this clone: A read error may account for a junction end that differs from germline. J is TRBJ2-7 and V is TRBV28; D is tentatively TRBD1 or TRBD2 (6 bases each). CDR1 is MDHEN and CDR2 is SYDVKM in the germline V gene. CDR3 length: 14 amino acids. The CDR3 DNA is TGTGCCAGCAGGGGGGGACATAAGAACTACGAGCGGTACTTC. Its translation is CASRGGHKNYERYF. Filled out from reference TRBV28 and TRBJ2-7, the complete variable domain reads DVKVTQSSRYLVKRTGEKVFLECVQDMDHENMFWYRQDPGLGLRLIYFSYDVKMKEKGDIPEGYSVSREKKERFSLILESASTNQTSMYLCASRGGHKNYERYFGPGTRLTVT.

V usage is TRBV12-3 or TRBV12-4 and J usage is TRBJ2-5; D gene ambiguous. The length of the CDR3 is 13 residues. Trimming shortened V by 2 bases and J by 9 bases, and 13 bases separated the two germline ends. CDR3 DNA: TGTGCCAGCAGTTTACTGGGTATTGGGGCCCAGTACTTC. Encoded protein: CASSLLGIGAQYF.

V and J are TRBV11-2 and TRBJ2-1; weak D call: TRBD2 (5 bases). Trimming took 1 base from V and 7 from J, leaving 14 bases between them. The CDR3 covers 15 residues. CDR1 and CDR2 (germline): SGHAT, FQNNGV. The CDR3 DNA is TGTGCCAGCAGCTTAGTTAGTCTCCCGGGGAATGAGCAGTTCTTC. It is translated as CASSLVSLPGNEQFF.

This clone was seen only a few times. The chain is built from TRBV12-3 or TRBV12-4 and TRBJ2-7; perhaps TRBD2 as D (5 bases). The CDR3 contains 12 residues. V was clipped by 5 bases and J by 6 bases, with 11 bases between them. CDR3 loop: CASSPLRGEQYF. CDR3 bases: TGTGCCAGCAGTCCGCTCCGGGGCGAGCAGTACTTC.

The CDR3 loop reads CASSITGRGEGYTF. The CDR3 region has the DNA TGTGCCAGCAGTATAACCGGCCGCGGAGAGGGCTACACCTTC. J is TRBJ1-2 and V is TRBV21-1. TRBV21-1 constitutes a pseudogene. The CDR3 consists of 14 residues.